The sequence of this T cell receptor beta chain was determined in a study of T cells after yellow fever vaccination. Study results and limitations: Weaker, the secondary response had a peak occurring faster, on day 5 versus 15. Reappearance after the booster was observed for most primary-vaccination clones (more than 95% CD4, around 90% CD8). Bulk-population clonotypes that are abundant could appear as contaminants in FACS-sorted repertoires.

Trimming pared 7 bases from V and 10 bases from J, leaving 17 bases between. The CDR3 is made up of 13 amino acids. This clonotype was found many times. Its antigen remains unidentified. Making TCR cDNA involved 5'RACE template switching, which added UMIs and a universal primer site. TCRdb independently ran MiXCR on the 5' RACE reads; one entry per CDR3 protein. Counted here are roughly 150,000 distinct CDR3 sequences, 5.5% to 7.5% occurring once; the ten biggest clones make up roughly 2.5%. The sequence was obtained from a man aged 18 to 30 who received the YFV17D yellow fever vaccine. The chain combines TRBV12-3 or TRBV12-4 with TRBJ2-1; D may be TRBD1 (5 bases). Specimen: CD4+ T cells sorted from PBMCs, collected less than 6 days after the first yellow fever vaccination. The CDR3 sequence is CASILSWNREQFF. The CDR3 DNA sequence: TGTGCCAGCATTCTATCGTGGAACAGGGAGCAGTTCTTC.